The T cell receptor (beta chain) described here comes from a study of T cell responses to AZD1222 COVID-19 vaccine. The protocol was immunoSEQ multiplex PCR, while the TCRdb copy is restricted to in-frame clones and leaves out a portion. The sample lists roughly 60,000 clones, 70% to 80% occurring once. Germline V gene lookup returns CDR1 MNHEY and CDR2 SVGEGT. The CDR3 is made up of 15 amino acids. V lost 2 bases to trimming and J lost 9 bases, with 14 bases between them. Details on this clone: Its cognate antigen is unknown.

Study findings and constraints: Following two doses of AZD1222, Spike-specific TCR breadth and depth rose. Sampling captured repertoires only after the peak T cell response. Just a handful of AZD1222 recipients were seropositive at baseline. It should be noted that donors were predominantly white British and more often female, and clonal diversity was possibly underestimated.

The sequence came from an adult who received the AZD1222 COVID-19 vaccine. Sequencing was performed on peripheral blood, taken 28 days after the second AZD1222 dose. The chain employs TRBV6-2 or TRBV6-3 and TRBJ1-6, with TRBD1 as a possible D gene (5 bases). This CDR3 is CASSYTGTLSSPLHF. The CDR3 DNA reads TGTGCCAGCAGTTACACCGGGACTCTCAGTTCACCCCTCCACTTT.